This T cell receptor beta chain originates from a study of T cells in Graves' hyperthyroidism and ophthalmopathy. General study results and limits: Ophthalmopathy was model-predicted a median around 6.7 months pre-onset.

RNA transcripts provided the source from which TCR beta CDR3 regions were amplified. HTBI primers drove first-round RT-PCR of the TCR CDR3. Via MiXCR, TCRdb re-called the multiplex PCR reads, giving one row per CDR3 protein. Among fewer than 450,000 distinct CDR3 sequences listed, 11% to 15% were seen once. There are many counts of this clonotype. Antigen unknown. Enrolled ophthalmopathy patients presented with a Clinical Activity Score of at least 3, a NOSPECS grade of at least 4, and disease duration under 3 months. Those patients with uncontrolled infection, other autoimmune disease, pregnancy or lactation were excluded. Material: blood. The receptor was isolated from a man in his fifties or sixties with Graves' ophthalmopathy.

CDR3 DNA: TGTGCCAGCAGTGAACGGGGGCCCAACTATGGCTACACCTTC. It specifies CASSERGPNYGYTF. The chain uses TRBV6-1 and TRBJ1-2; possible D gene TRBD1, 6 bases. The CDR3 length is 14 residues. The V gene lost 2 bases and the J gene lost 2 bases, with 9 bases spanning the gap. Germline values: CDR1 MNHNS, CDR2 SASEGT.